This is a list of T cell receptor beta chains from one sample in a study of molecular identifiers for immune sequencing clone quantification. TCRdb reprocessed the PCR reads via MiXCR and lists one record per CDR3 protein. The data contain 550,000 to 750,000 distinct CDR3 sequences, 15% to 20% of them seen just once; the ten biggest clones take up 0.85% to 0.9%. The sample comprised naive CD8+ T cells from blood, with Jurkat cell RNA spiked in. The receptors originated from a human donor in good health. Some libraries in this study had Jurkat cell RNA spiked in. Each CDR3 is given with its conserved first and last residue. The order of the fields is D gene, J gene, clone size, V gene, CDR3 DNA, CDR3 protein. The D gene is left open where the match is weak. Where a row states a size, it is once, few, many or the class of an expanded clone; other rows omit it.

. TRBJ2-7 many TRBV4-3 TGCGCCAGCAGCCAAGGACGTCAGGACTCCTACGAGCAGTACTTC CASSQGRQDSYEQYF
. TRBJ1-5 many TRBV24-1 TGTGCCACCAGTGAGAGATTAAATCAGCCCCAGCATTTT CATSERLNQPQHF
TRBD1 TRBJ2-3 few TRBV7-9 TGTGCCAGCAGCAAGCCGGGACAGGGGGCAGATACGCAGTATTTT CASSKPGQGADTQYF
TRBD2 TRBJ2-3 many TRBV7-9 TGTGCCAGCAGCTTTTTACCGGGACTAGCGGGGGACAACCACAGGTTTTCCGCAGATACGCAGTATTTT CASSFLPGLAGDNHRFSADTQYF
. TRBJ2-7 . TRBV15 TGTGCCACCAGCAGAGACGCCTACGAGCAGTACTTC CATSRDAYEQYF
TRBD1 TRBJ2-3 many TRBV20-1 TGCAGTGCTAGAGATCTAGGGGGCTCTAGCACAGATACGCAGTATTTT CSARDLGGSSTDTQYF
. TRBJ1-5 many TRBV4-1 TGCGCCAGCAGCCAGACGGGCCCCGGGTACAATCAGCCCCAGCATTTT CASSQTGPGYNQPQHF
. TRBJ1-1 many TRBV2 TGTGCCAGCAGTGTTACGCAGGGAAACACTGAAGCTTTCTTT CASSVTQGNTEAFF
TRBD2 TRBJ2-1 many TRBV6-5 TGTGCGTCATATGTTAGCGGGTCCAATGAGCAGTTCTTC CASYVSGSNEQFF
TRBD2 TRBJ2-3 . TRBV12-3/TRBV12-4 TGTGCCAGCAGTCTTTCTAGCGGGAGGGCCAGAAGCACAGATACGCAGTATTTT CASSLSSGRARSTDTQYF
TRBD1 TRBJ1-2 . TRBV27 TGTGCCAGCTCAGGGGGCGAGGTTGGCTACACCTTC CASSGGEVGYTF
. TRBJ1-3 many TRBV4-3 TGCGCCAGCAGCCAAGATCGAACAGCCTCTGGAAACACCATATATTTT CASSQDRTASGNTIYF
TRBD1 TRBJ2-1 . TRBV7-8 TGTGCCAGCAGCTTAATTCATAACAGGGGATTGCTAAATGAGCAGTTCTTC CASSLIHNRGLLNEQFF
. TRBJ1-1 . TRBV14 TGTGCCAGCAGCCGAGAAACCGGGATACGGATGAACACTGAAGCTTTCTTT CASSRETGIRMNTEAFF
TRBD1 TRBJ2-7 many TRBV5-5 TGTGCCAGCAGCCCGGACAGGGGCAACGAGCAGTACTTC CASSPDRGNEQYF
TRBD2 TRBJ2-5 . TRBV19 TGTGCCAGTAGTAAGGATGGCGGGAGCCCCTGGGAGACCCAGTACTTC CASSKDGGSPWETQYF